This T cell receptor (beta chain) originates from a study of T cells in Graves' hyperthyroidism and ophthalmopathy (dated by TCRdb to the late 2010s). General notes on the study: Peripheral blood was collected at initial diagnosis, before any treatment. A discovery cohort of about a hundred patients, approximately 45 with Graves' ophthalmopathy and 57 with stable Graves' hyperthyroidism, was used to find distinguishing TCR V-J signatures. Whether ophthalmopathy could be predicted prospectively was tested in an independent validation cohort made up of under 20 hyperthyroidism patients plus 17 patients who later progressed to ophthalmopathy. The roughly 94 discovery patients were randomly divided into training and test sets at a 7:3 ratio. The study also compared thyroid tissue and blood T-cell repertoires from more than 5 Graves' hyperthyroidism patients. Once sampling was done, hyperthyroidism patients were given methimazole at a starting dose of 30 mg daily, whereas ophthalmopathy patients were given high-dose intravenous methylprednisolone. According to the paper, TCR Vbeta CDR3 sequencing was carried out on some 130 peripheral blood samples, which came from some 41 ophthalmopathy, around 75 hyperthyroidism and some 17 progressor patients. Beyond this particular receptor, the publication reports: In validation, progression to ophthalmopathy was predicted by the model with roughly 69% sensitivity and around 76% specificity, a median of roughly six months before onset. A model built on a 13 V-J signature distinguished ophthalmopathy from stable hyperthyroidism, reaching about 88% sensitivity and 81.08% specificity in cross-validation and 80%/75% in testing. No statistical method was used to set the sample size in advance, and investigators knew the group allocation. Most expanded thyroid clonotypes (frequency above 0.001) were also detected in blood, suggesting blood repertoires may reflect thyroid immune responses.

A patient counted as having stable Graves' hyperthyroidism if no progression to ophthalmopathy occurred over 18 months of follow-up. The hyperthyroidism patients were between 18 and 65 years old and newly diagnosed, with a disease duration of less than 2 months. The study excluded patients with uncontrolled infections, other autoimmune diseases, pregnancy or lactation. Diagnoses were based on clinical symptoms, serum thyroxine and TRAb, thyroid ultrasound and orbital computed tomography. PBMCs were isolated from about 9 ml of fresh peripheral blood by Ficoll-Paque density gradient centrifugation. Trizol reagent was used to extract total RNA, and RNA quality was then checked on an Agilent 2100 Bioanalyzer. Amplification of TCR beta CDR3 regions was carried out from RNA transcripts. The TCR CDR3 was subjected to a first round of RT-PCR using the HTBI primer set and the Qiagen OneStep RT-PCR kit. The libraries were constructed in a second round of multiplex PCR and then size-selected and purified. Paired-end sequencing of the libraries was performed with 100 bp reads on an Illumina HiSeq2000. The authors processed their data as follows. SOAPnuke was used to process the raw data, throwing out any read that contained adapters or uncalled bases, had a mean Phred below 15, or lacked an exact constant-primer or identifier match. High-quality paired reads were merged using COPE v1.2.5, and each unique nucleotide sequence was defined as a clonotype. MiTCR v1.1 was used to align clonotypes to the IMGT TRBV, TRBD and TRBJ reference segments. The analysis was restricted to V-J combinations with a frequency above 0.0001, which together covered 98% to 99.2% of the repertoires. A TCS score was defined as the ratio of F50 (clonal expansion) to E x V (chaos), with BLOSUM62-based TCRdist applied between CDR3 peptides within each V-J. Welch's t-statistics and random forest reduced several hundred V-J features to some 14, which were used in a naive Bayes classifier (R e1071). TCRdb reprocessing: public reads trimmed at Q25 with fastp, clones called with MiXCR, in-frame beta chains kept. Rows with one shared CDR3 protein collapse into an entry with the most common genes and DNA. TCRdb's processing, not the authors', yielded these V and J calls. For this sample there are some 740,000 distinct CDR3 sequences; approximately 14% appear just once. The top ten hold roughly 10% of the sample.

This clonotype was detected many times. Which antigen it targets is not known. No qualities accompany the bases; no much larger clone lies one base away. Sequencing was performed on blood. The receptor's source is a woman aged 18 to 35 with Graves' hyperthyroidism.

The CDR3 protein: CASSLDFTAGTSYNEQFF. The DNA reads TGTGCCAGCAGCTTGGATTTCACGGCAGGGACCTCCTACAATGAGCAGTTCTTC. The chain is assembled from TRBV5-6 and TRBJ2-1; the D match is possibly TRBD1 or TRBD2, with 5 bases aligned in each. CDR1 and CDR2 are read off the germline V gene as SGHDT and YYEEEE. From its cysteine to its phenylalanine, the CDR3 spans 18 amino acids. Only the CDR3 portion is preserved as DNA: 54 bases, with reading frame beginning at the first base. Between the V and J ends, shortened by 0 bases and 0 bases respectively, the junction contains 16 bases.